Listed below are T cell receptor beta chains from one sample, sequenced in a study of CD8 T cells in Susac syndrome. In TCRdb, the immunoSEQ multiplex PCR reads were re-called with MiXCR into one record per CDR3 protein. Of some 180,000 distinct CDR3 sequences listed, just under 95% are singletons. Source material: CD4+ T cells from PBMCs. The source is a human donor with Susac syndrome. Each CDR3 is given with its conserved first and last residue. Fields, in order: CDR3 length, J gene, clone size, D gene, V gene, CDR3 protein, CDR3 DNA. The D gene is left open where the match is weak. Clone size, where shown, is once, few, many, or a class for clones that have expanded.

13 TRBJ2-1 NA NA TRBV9 CASSLGPANEQFF TGTGCCAGCAGCCTCGGACCAGCCAATGAGCAGTTCTTC
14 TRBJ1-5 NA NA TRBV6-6 CSTARIGGNQPQHF TGTTCTACCGCACGGATCGGAGGCAATCAGCCCCAGCATTTT
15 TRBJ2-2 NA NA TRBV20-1 CSARTPGQRAGELFF TGCAGTGCTAGGACGCCAGGACAGAGGGCCGGGGAGCTGTTTTTT
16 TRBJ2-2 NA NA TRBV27 CASTLEGTQNTGELFF TGTGCCAGCACCTTGGAGGGGACACAAAACACCGGGGAGCTGTTTTTT
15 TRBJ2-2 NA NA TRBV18 CASSPEQVDTGELFF TGTGCCAGCTCACCGGAACAGGTCGACACCGGGGAGCTGTTTTTT
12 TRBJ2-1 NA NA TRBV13 CASSRRAYEQFF TGTGCCAGCAGTCGGAGGGCCTATGAGCAGTTCTTC
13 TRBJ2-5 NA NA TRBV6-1 CASSEGRVEAQYF TGTGCCAGCAGTGAGGGCAGGGTGGAGGCCCAGTACTTC
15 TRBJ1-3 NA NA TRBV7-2 CASSLAGGSGNTIYF TGTGCCAGCAGCTTAGCCGGGGGCTCTGGAAACACCATATATTTT
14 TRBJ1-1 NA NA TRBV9 CASSVGTTNTEAFF TGTGCCAGCAGCGTAGGGACAACTAACACTGAAGCTTTCTTT
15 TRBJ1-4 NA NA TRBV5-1 CASSLVGAVNEKLFF TGCGCCAGCAGCTTGGTCGGGGCCGTGAATGAAAAACTGTTTTTT
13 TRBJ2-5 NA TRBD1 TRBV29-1 CSVVTGVGETQYF TGCAGCGTTGTAACAGGGGTAGGAGAGACCCAGTACTTC
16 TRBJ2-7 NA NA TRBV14 CASSQAPIFSSYEQYF TGTGCCAGCAGCCAAGCCCCGATTTTCAGCTCCTACGAGCAGTACTTC
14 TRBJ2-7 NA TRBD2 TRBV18 CASSSGGAGAEQYF TGTGCCAGCTCATCCGGGGGAGCGGGGGCCGAGCAGTACTTC
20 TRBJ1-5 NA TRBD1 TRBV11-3 CASSLVLVGTGEWNNQPQHF TGTGCCAGCAGCTTAGTATTAGTGGGGACAGGGGAATGGAACAATCAGCCCCAGCATTTT
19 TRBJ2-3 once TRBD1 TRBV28 CASSPLQGAGYYGTDTQYF TGTGCCAGCAGTCCGTTACAGGGGGCCGGGTACTATGGCACAGATACGCAGTATTTT
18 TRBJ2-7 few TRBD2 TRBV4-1 CASSQERLAGALLYEQYF TGCGCCAGCAGCCAAGAGAGACTAGCTGGAGCCCTACTTTACGAGCAGTACTTC
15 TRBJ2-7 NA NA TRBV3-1 CASSQQPRAPYEQYF TGTGCCAGCAGCCAACAACCTAGGGCCCCCTACGAGCAGTACTTC
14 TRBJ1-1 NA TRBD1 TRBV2 CASSAGGEGTEAFF TGTGCCAGCAGTGCAGGGGGCGAAGGCACTGAAGCTTTCTTT
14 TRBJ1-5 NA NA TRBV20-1 CSAERGTSNQPQHF TGCAGTGCCGAGAGGGGTACGAGCAATCAGCCCCAGCATTTT
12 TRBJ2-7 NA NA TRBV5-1 CASSLGEYEQYF TGCGCCAGCAGCTTGGGGGAATACGAGCAGTACTTC
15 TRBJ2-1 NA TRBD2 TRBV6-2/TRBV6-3 CASSWASGRYNEQFF TGTGCCAGCTCGTGGGCTAGCGGGCGTTACAATGAGCAGTTCTTC
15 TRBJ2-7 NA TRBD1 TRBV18 CASSPFGTDGYEQYF TGTGCCAGCTCACCATTTGGGACAGACGGCTACGAGCAGTACTTC
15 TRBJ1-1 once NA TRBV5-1 CASSAGRRMNTEAFF TGCGCCAGCAGCGCGGGACGACGAATGAACACTGAAGCTTTCTTT
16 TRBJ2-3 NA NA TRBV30 CAWRRTGGSSTDTQYF TGTGCCTGGAGACGGACCGGGGGCTCTAGCACAGATACGCAGTATTTT
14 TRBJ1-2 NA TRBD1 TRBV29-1 CSVAAGTGGSGYTF TGCAGCGTGGCAGCCGGGACAGGGGGCTCTGGCTACACCTTC
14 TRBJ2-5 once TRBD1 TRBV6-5 CASREQGKGETQYF TGTGCCAGCAGAGAACAGGGGAAGGGAGAGACCCAGTACTTC
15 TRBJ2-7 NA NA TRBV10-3 CAISETVLAAYEQYF TGTGCCATCAGTGAGACCGTACTAGCCGCCTACGAGCAGTACTTC
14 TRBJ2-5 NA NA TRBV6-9 CASSYNPGEETQYF TGTGCCAGCAGTTATAACCCAGGGGAAGAGACCCAGTACTTC
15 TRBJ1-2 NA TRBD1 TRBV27 CASSSPGTGRDGYTF TGTGCCAGCAGTTCGCCCGGGACAGGGAGGGACGGCTACACCTTC
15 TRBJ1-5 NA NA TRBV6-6 CASSYSIQPHQPQHF TGTGCCAGCAGTTACTCGATTCAGCCCCATCAGCCCCAGCATTTT
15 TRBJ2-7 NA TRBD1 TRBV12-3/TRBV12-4 CASSRPTGGLNEQYF TGTGCCAGCAGTCGTCCGACAGGGGGCCTGAACGAGCAGTACTTC
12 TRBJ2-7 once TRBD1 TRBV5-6 CASEGQGYEQYF TGTGCCAGCGAGGGACAGGGCTACGAGCAGTACTTC
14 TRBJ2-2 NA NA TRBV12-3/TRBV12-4 CASSLGAPPGELFF TGTGCCAGCAGTTTGGGGGCACCCCCCGGGGAGCTGTTTTTT
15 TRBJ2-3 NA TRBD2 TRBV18 CASSQLAGVTDTQYF TGTGCCAGCTCACAACTAGCGGGGGTCACAGATACGCAGTATTTT
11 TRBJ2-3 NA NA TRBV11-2 CASSLGRVAVF TGTGCCAGCAGCTTAGGTCGGGTCGCGGTATTT
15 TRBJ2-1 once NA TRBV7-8 CASSLGGLGGHEQFF TGTGCCAGCAGCTTGGGAGGGCTAGGGGGGCATGAGCAGTTCTTC
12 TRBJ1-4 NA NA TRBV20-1 CSASHSNEKLFF TGCAGTGCTAGTCACTCGAATGAAAAACTGTTTTTT
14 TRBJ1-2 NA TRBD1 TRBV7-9 CASSSTAGGHGYTF TGTGCCAGCAGCTCCACGGCAGGGGGCCATGGCTACACCTTC
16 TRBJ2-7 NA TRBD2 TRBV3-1 CASSLGGGRGSYEQYF TGTGCCAGCAGCCTTGGCGGGGGGCGAGGCTCCTACGAGCAGTACTTC
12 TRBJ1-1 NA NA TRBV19 CAAKQQNTEAFF TGTGCCGCAAAACAACAGAACACTGAAGCTTTCTTT
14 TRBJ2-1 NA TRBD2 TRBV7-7 CASSVAGADNEQFF TGTGCCAGCAGCGTAGCGGGAGCGGACAATGAGCAGTTCTTC
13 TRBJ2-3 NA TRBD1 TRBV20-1 CSAESDREDTQYF TGCAGTGCGGAAAGCGACAGGGAAGATACGCAGTATTTT
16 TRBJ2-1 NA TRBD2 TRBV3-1 CASSRSLAGKYNEQFF TGTGCCAGCAGCCGTTCACTAGCGGGAAAGTACAATGAGCAGTTCTTC
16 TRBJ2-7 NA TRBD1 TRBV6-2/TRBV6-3 CASSYTSGTGNYEQYF TGTGCCAGCAGTTACACATCCGGGACAGGCAACTACGAGCAGTACTTC
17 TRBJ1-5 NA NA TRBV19 CASSIAAGTMGIQPQHF TGTGCCAGTAGTATAGCCGCCGGGACCATGGGCATACAGCCCCAGCATTTT